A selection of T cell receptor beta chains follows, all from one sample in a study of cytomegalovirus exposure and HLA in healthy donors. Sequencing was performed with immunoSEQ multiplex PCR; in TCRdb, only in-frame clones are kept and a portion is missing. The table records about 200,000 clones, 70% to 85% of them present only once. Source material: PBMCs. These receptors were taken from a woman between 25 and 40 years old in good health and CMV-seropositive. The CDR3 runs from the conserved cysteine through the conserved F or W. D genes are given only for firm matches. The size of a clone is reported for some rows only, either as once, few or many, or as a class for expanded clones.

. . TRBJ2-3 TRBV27 TGTGCCAGCAGTTTAATGGGCATGGATACGCAGTATTTT CASSLMGMDTQYF
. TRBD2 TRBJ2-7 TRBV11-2 TGTGCCAGCACCCATTCGGTGGGAGGGAGCTACGAGCAGTACTTC CASTHSVGGSYEQYF
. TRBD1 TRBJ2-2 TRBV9 TGTGCCAGCAGCGTGGGTGGGACAGCGAACACCGGGGAGCTGTTTTTT CASSVGGTANTGELFF
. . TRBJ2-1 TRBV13 TGTGCCAGCAGCTTAGGATCTGGTAGTGAGCAGTTCTTC CASSLGSGSEQFF
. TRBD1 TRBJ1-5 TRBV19 TGTGCCAGTAGTATGGACGACAGGGACACTCAGCCCCAGCATTTT CASSMDDRDTQPQHF
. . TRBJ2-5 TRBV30 TGTGCCTGGAGTCTTGTTAGTGAACCTATGGAGACCCAGTACTTC CAWSLVSEPMETQYF
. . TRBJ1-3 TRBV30 TGTGCCTGGAGGGCCTATATCCACCGGGGGGGAAACACCATATATTTT CAWRAYIHRGGNTIYF
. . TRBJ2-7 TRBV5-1 TGCGCCAGCAGCTTGGGACAGATCTACGAGCAGTACTTC CASSLGQIYEQYF
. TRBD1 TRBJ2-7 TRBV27 TGTGCCAGCAGCCCAGGACAGGGCCGAAATTCCTACGAGCAGTACTTC CASSPGQGRNSYEQYF
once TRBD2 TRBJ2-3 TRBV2 TGTGCCAGCAGCGAACTAGCGGGAGTAGCAGATACGCAGTATTTT CASSELAGVADTQYF
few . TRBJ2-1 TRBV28 TGTGCCAGCAGTTTCGATATGGGAGACAATGAGCAGTTCTTC CASSFDMGDNEQFF
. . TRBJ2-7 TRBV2 TGTGCCAGCAGTGCTCGGGAGTTCTACGAGCAGTACTTC CASSAREFYEQYF
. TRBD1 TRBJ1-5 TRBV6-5 TGTGCCAGCAGTAAAAGACAGGGCGCGAATCAGCCCCAGCATTTT CASSKRQGANQPQHF
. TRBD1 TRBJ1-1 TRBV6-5 TGTGCCAGCAGTTACTCCGGCCCAACAGGGGTAGGGGCTTTCTTT CASSYSGPTGVGAFF
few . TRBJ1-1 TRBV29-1 TGCAGCGTTGAGGGGAGCGGCACTGAAGCTTTCTTT CSVEGSGTEAFF
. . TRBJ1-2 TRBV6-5 TGTGCCAGCACCGAAATTCGCGACACCGGTGATGGCTACACCTTC CASTEIRDTGDGYTF
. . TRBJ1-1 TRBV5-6 TGTGCCAGCAGCTTAATTGGGGCGGTCACTGAAGCTTTCTTT CASSLIGAVTEAFF
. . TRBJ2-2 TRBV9 TGTGCCAGCAGCGTAGCAATTGACAGGCCGAACACCGGGGAGCTGTTTTTT CASSVAIDRPNTGELFF
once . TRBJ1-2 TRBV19 TGTGCCAGTAGCTCTTCGGGGACAAACCTTGGCTACACCTTC CASSSSGTNLGYTF
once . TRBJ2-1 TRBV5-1 TGCGCCAGCAGCTTGGGGGGGCGAGAAGAGCAGTTCTTC CASSLGGREEQFF
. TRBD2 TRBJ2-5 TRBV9 TGTGCCAGCTCTATAGCGGGAGGCTACCAAGAGACCCAGTACTTC CASSIAGGYQETQYF
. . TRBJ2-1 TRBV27 TGTGCCAGCAGTTCCTCAGTGTGGGGGCTAGGCTACAATGAGCAGTTCTTC CASSSSVWGLGYNEQFF
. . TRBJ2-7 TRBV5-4 TGTGCCAGCGGAGTGATAACGGCCGAGCAGTACTTC CASGVITAEQYF
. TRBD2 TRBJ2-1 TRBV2 TGTGCCAGCAGTGAAGGGGCTAGCGGGGTTTTGAGGCGGTTCTTC CASSEGASGVLRRFF
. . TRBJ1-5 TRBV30 TGTGCCTGGAGGGACCAGGGTGGGAATCAGCCCCAGCATTTT CAWRDQGGNQPQHF
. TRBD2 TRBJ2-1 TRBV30 TGTGCCTGGAGTGAAACAGCGGGAGGGCCAGGTGAGCAGTTCTTC CAWSETAGGPGEQFF
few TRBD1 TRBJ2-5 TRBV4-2 TGTGCCAGCAGCCCCTCGGACAGGGAAGAGACCCAGTACTTC CASSPSDREETQYF
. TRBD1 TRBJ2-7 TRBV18 TGTGCCAGCAGCCCACAGGGGTCGGGCCAAGAGCAGTACTTC CASSPQGSGQEQYF
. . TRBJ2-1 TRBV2 TGTGCCAGCATGGCCGGCCGATGGGGGCTTGAGGAGCAGTTCTTC CASMAGRWGLEEQFF
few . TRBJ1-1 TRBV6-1 TGTGCCAGCAGTGAAAGGGGGGGGACAGCTTTCTTT CASSERGGTAFF
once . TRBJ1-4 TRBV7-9 TGTGCCAGCAGCCTCAGACAGGCCCTTAATGAAAAACTGTTTTTT CASSLRQALNEKLFF
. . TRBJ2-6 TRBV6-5 TGTGCCAGCAGTTACTTCTCCTCTGGGGCCAACGTCCTGACTTTC CASSYFSSGANVLTF
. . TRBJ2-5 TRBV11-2 TGTGCCAGCAGCCTCAGTGAAGAGACCCAGTACTTC CASSLSEETQYF
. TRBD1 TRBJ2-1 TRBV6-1 TGTGCCAGCAGTGAGCACAGGGGCTATGAGCAGTTCTTC CASSEHRGYEQFF
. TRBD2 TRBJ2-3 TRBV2 TGTGCCAGCATCCTAGCGGGAGGGGGAATCGCAGATACGCAGTATTTT CASILAGGGIADTQYF
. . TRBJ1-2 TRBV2 TGTGCCAGCAGTGCTCTCTATGGCTACACCTTC CASSALYGYTF
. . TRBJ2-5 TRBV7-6 TGTGCCAGCAGCCCAGCAATAAGGGGGATCTACCAAGAGACCCAGTACTTC CASSPAIRGIYQETQYF
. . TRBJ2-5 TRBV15 TGTGCCACCAGCAGAGCAGTGGTAGAGACCCAGTACTTC CATSRAVVETQYF
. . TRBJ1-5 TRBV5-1 TGCGCCAGCAGCTTGGGGGGAGGCAATCAGCCCCAGCATTTT CASSLGGGNQPQHF
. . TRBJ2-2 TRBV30 TGTGCCTGGAGTGTACCTCGTAGGCGGGTCCCAATAGCCGGGGAGCTGTTTTTT CAWSVPRRRVPIAGELFF
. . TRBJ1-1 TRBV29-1 TGCAGCGTTCGGCGGGGGAGGAACACTGAAGCTTTCTTT CSVRRGRNTEAFF
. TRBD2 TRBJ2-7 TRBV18 TGTGCCAGCTCACCACGCAAGGGAGGGTTCTACGAGCAGTACTTC CASSPRKGGFYEQYF
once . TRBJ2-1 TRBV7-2 TGTGCCAGCAGCTTATCCGGTTTGACGGGGGAGCAGTTCTTC CASSLSGLTGEQFF
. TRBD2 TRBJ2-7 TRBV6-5 TGTGCCAGCAGTATGGGACTAGCGGGCACCTACGAGCAGTACTTC CASSMGLAGTYEQYF
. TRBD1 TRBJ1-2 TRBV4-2 TGTGCCAGCAGCCAAGACTCTCGGGGGTTGTCCGGGACAGGGGAACGCTACACCTTC CASSQDSRGLSGTGERYTF
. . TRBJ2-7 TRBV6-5 TGTGCCAGCAGTTACTTTGATCGTCGGGAGCAGTACTTC CASSYFDRREQYF
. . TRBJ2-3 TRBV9 TGTGCCAGCAGCCCGGGACTGACCACAGATACGCAGTATTTT CASSPGLTTDTQYF
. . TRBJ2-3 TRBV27 TGTGCCAGCGGACACCAGTACACAGATACGCAGTATTTT CASGHQYTDTQYF
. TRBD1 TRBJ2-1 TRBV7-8 TGTGCCAGCAGCTTGACAGGGGAAAGAGGGAATGAGCAGTTCTTC CASSLTGERGNEQFF